These T cell receptor beta chains were read from a single sample in a study of human versus mouse CDR3 diversity and MHC coevolution. Method: immunoSEQ multiplex PCR; TCRdb's copy keeps in-frame clones and lacks some. The data hold about 83,000 clones, with around 92% observed a single time. Sequenced material: naive CD4+ T cells from blood. Every receptor here comes from a person between 25 and 75 years old in good health. Both conserved end residues are part of each CDR3. D genes are given only for firm matches. Size is stated for part of the rows, as once, few or many counts, or as a class when the clone is expanded.

NA TRBD2 TRBJ2-2 TRBV2 CASSERASGNTGELFF TGTGCCAGCAGTGAGAGAGCTAGCGGGAACACCGGGGAGCTGTTTTTT
NA TRBD1 TRBJ2-7 TRBV30 CAWSVKTGLTYEQYF TGTGCCTGGAGTGTAAAGACAGGGCTAACCTACGAGCAGTACTTC
NA NA TRBJ2-2 TRBV2 CASSGVGVGTGELFF TGTGCCAGCAGTGGCGTAGGGGTTGGGACCGGGGAGCTGTTTTTT
NA NA TRBJ1-1 TRBV29-1 CSVSRHSPEASEAFF TGCAGCGTTTCCCGACACAGTCCAGAAGCTTCTGAAGCTTTCTTT
NA TRBD2 TRBJ2-7 TRBV10-3 CAISESGARDEQYF TGTGCCATCAGTGAGAGCGGGGCCCGAGACGAGCAGTACTTC
NA NA TRBJ1-2 TRBV30 CAWNAGYGYTF TGTGCCTGGAACGCAGGGTATGGCTACACCTTC
NA NA TRBJ2-1 TRBV7-5 CVRSPGTSGYNEQFF TGTGTCAGAAGCCCCGGGACTAGCGGCTACAATGAGCAGTTCTTC
once TRBD2 TRBJ2-2 TRBV19 CASSLGLAGGRNTGELFF TGTGCCAGTAGCTTAGGACTAGCGGGGGGCCGGAACACCGGGGAGCTGTTTTTT
NA NA TRBJ1-1 TRBV5-1 CASSLLTGYGTEAFF TGCGCCAGCAGCCTCCTTACAGGGTACGGCACTGAAGCTTTCTTT
NA NA TRBJ1-4 TRBV6-1 CASGVGGVNNEKLFF TGTGCCAGCGGCGTAGGGGGAGTGAATAATGAAAAACTGTTTTTT
NA TRBD1 TRBJ2-5 TRBV4-2 CASSQDRDRVWETQYF TGTGCCAGCAGCCAAGACCGGGACAGGGTGTGGGAGACCCAGTACTTC
NA NA TRBJ2-6 TRBV12-5 CASGLGQDASGANVLTF TGTGCTAGTGGTTTGGGACAGGACGCCTCTGGGGCCAACGTCCTGACTTTC
NA NA TRBJ1-1 TRBV27 CASSLRRTLNTEAFF TGTGCCAGCAGTTTAAGGCGGACTTTGAACACTGAAGCTTTCTTT
NA NA TRBJ1-1 TRBV6-1 CASSDRRWVKTEAFF TGTGCCAGCAGTGATCGCAGGTGGGTAAAGACTGAAGCTTTCTTT
NA NA TRBJ1-5 TRBV1 CTSTQRTGPPQPQHF TGCACCAGCACCCAGAGGACAGGGCCTCCTCAGCCCCAGCATTTT
NA TRBD1 TRBJ1-2 TRBV2 CASSLTGDGGYTF TGTGCCAGCAGTTTGACAGGGGATGGGGGCTACACCTTC
few NA TRBJ2-1 TRBV25-1 CASQSALAVGSYNEQFF TGTGCCAGCCAATCTGCTTTGGCGGTGGGCTCCTACAATGAGCAGTTCTTC
NA NA TRBJ2-7 TRBV5-5 CASSRQVLGYEQYF TGTGCCAGCAGCCGACAGGTACTTGGTTACGAGCAGTACTTC
NA NA TRBJ2-5 TRBV6-6 CASSNRETQYF TGTGCCAGCAGTAACCGGGAGACCCAGTACTTC
NA TRBD2 TRBJ2-3 TRBV11-1 CASSSGLAGYTQYF TGTGCCAGCAGCTCGGGACTAGCGGGATATACGCAGTATTTT
NA NA TRBJ1-2 TRBV7-9 CASSLANRDGYTF TGTGCCAGCAGCTTAGCGAATCGGGATGGCTACACCTTC
NA TRBD1 TRBJ1-2 TRBV30 CAWSVDRVYGYTF TGTGCCTGGAGTGTCGACAGGGTCTATGGCTACACCTTC
NA NA TRBJ1-2 TRBV28 CASRGSAGDDYGYTF TGTGCCAGCAGGGGTTCAGCAGGGGACGACTATGGCTACACCTTC
NA NA TRBJ1-1 TRBV7-9 CASSQHEGTEAFF TGTGCCAGCAGCCAGCACGAGGGAACTGAAGCTTTCTTT
NA TRBD1 TRBJ2-5 TRBV19 CASSTRTGGRETQYF TGTGCCAGTAGTACTAGGACAGGGGGCCGTGAGACCCAGTACTTC
NA TRBD1 TRBJ1-6 TRBV14 CASSQDRGPLDSPLHF TGTGCCAGCAGCCAAGATAGGGGGCCCTTAGATTCACCCCTCCACTTT
NA TRBD2 TRBJ2-7 TRBV28 CASSRTSGGAGEQYF TGTGCCAGCAGCCGAACTAGCGGGGGGGCTGGAGAGCAGTACTTC
NA TRBD1 TRBJ2-5 TRBV4-2 CASSQGLGGRETQYF TGTGCCAGCAGCCAAGGGTTAGGGGGCAGAGAGACCCAGTACTTC
NA TRBD1 TRBJ1-3 TRBV11-2 CASSTGTGDGNTIYF TGTGCCAGCAGCACCGGGACAGGGGATGGAAACACCATATATTTT
NA NA TRBJ2-2 TRBV18 CASSPPQTTGELFF TGTGCCAGCTCACCACCACAGACCACCGGGGAGCTGTTTTTT
NA TRBD1 TRBJ2-5 TRBV6-6 CASSPGTAKETQYF TGTGCCAGCAGTCCAGGGACAGCAAAAGAGACCCAGTACTTC
NA NA TRBJ1-2 TRBV27 CASSFRGLNYGYTF TGTGCCAGCAGTTTCCGGGGTCTCAACTATGGCTACACCTTC
NA NA TRBJ1-5 TRBV30 CAWSDSLNQPQHF TGTGCCTGGTCCGACAGTCTCAATCAGCCCCAGCATTTT
NA NA TRBJ1-4 TRBV30 CAWSVNGGNEKLFF TGTGCCTGGAGTGTAAACGGAGGTAATGAAAAACTGTTTTTT
NA NA TRBJ2-1 TRBV5-1 CASSLVAGSYNEQFF TGCGCCAGCAGCTTGGTCGCGGGCTCCTACAATGAGCAGTTCTTC
NA NA TRBJ2-4 TRBV2 CASSESGGGIQYF TGTGCCAGCAGTGAATCGGGTGGAGGGATTCAGTACTTC
few NA TRBJ1-2 TRBV5-4 CASSLGQNYGYTF TGTGCCAGCAGCTTGGGACAGAACTATGGCTACACCTTC
NA NA TRBJ1-1 TRBV30 CAWSVGVNTEAFF TGTGCCTGGAGTGTCGGTGTGAACACTGAAGCTTTCTTT
NA NA TRBJ1-1 TRBV6-5 CASSYSIRGTEAFF TGTGCCAGCAGTTACTCGATTAGGGGCACTGAAGCTTTCTTT
once TRBD1 TRBJ1-2 TRBV7-9 CASSISDREDGYTF TGTGCCAGCAGCATATCAGACAGGGAAGATGGCTACACCTTC
NA TRBD2 TRBJ2-1 TRBV18 CASSPSGGPGNEQFF TGTGCCAGCTCACCGAGCGGGGGACCCGGCAATGAGCAGTTCTTC
NA TRBD2 TRBJ2-5 TRBV30 CAWDPIRTSGVGETQYF TGTGCCTGGGACCCCATTAGGACTAGCGGGGTAGGAGAGACCCAGTACTTC
NA NA TRBJ1-2 TRBV27 CASSSAGLKGYGYTF TGTGCCAGCAGTTCGGCGGGGCTGAAAGGCTATGGCTACACCTTC
few NA TRBJ2-3 TRBV30 CAWSVSDTQYF TGTGCCTGGAGTGTCTCAGATACGCAGTATTTT
NA NA TRBJ1-1 TRBV30 CAWSVRRSGSNTEAFF TGTGCCTGGAGTGTACGGAGAAGCGGCTCAAACACTGAAGCTTTCTTT
NA TRBD2 TRBJ2-7 TRBV19 CASSTPKAGSSYEQYF TGTGCCAGTAGTACACCTAAAGCGGGAAGCTCCTACGAGCAGTACTTC
NA NA TRBJ1-2 TRBV6-1 CASLQGVVLGYTF TGTGCCAGCTTACAGGGAGTTGTTTTAGGCTACACCTTC
NA NA TRBJ2-7 TRBV19 CASSKGLDYEQYF TGTGCCAGTAGTAAGGGACTGGACTACGAGCAGTACTTC
once NA TRBJ2-7 TRBV6-1 CASSDNYEQYF TGTGCCAGCAGCGACAATTACGAGCAGTACTTC
NA TRBD1 TRBJ2-7 TRBV2 CASNQGQGFNEQYF TGTGCCAGCAACCAGGGACAGGGTTTCAACGAGCAGTACTTC
NA NA TRBJ2-7 TRBV1 CTSSRGLGSYEQYF TGCACCAGCAGCCGGGGACTAGGTTCCTACGAGCAGTACTTC
NA TRBD1 TRBJ2-1 TRBV14 CASSHGIDRGLSNEQFF TGTGCCAGCAGCCACGGAATTGACAGGGGGCTTTCCAATGAGCAGTTCTTC
NA NA TRBJ2-7 TRBV5-1 CASSLEGIDGGEQYF TGCGCCAGCAGCTTAGAGGGGATAGACGGGGGCGAGCAGTACTTC
NA NA TRBJ1-6 TRBV28 CASSLAIGSSPLHF TGTGCCAGCAGTCTGGCAATAGGGAGTTCACCCCTCCACTTT
once NA TRBJ1-5 TRBV7-2 CASSLAGDISNQPQHF TGTGCCAGCAGCTTAGCCGGGGACATTAGCAATCAGCCCCAGCATTTT
NA NA TRBJ2-7 TRBV7-2 CASRLAVGYEQYF TGTGCCAGCAGATTAGCGGTCGGGTACGAGCAGTACTTC
NA NA TRBJ2-2 TRBV19 CASSIGSGKLFF TGTGCCAGTAGTATTGGTTCCGGGAAGCTGTTTTTT